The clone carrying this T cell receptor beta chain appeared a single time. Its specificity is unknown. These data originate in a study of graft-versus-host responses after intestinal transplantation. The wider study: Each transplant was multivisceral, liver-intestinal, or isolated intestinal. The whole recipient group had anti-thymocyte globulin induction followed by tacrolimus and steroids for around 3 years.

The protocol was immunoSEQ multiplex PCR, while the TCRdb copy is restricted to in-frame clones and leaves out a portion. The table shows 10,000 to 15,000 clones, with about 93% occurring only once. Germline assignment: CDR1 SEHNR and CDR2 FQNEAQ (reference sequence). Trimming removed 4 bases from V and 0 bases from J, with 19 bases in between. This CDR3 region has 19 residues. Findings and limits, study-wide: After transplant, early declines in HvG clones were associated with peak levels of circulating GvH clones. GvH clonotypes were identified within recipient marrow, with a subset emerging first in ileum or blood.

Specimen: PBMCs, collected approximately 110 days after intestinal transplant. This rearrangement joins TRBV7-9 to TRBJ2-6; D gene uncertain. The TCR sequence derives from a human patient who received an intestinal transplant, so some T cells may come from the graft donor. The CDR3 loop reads CASSSSRVPKDSGANVLTF. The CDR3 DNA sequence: TGTGCCAGCAGCTCGTCCCGGGTCCCTAAGGACTCTGGGGCCAACGTCCTGACTTTC.